This T cell receptor beta chain was documented in a study of graft-versus-host responses after intestinal transplantation listed by TCRdb under 2021. The study in broad terms: Multivisceral, liver-intestinal, or isolated intestinal transplants were received by the recipients. Every recipient was given anti-thymocyte globulin induction, followed by 2 to 4 years of maintenance tacrolimus and steroids. After intestinal transplantation, graft-versus-host and host-versus-graft alloreactive T cell clones in the graft, circulation and bone marrow were tracked using bulk TCR-beta CDR3 sequencing. To identify alloreactive clones, pre-transplant mixed lymphocyte reaction products were sequenced and compared with unstimulated pre-transplant donor and recipient T cells. Of the roughly 23 intestinal transplant recipients enrolled in the cohort, one of whom was a retransplant, a few patients without pretransplant specimens were excluded. Donor T cell macrochimerism was defined as a peak of at least 4% donor T cells among recipient peripheral blood mononuclear cells. Rather than being sequenced by the commercial service, samples from a few later patients were sequenced in-house on an Illumina MiSeq and processed with MiXCR. Broader findings and caveats from the paper: The relatively low number and heterogeneity of intestinal transplant patients limited the conclusions. High GvH to HvG T cell clonal ratios were observed in the allografts of patients with donor T cell macrochimerism. GvH clones were detected in recipient bone marrow, and some of these GvH clones were observed earlier in ileal mucosa or blood, consistent with an intestinal mucosal origin. Early after transplant, peak levels of circulating GvH clones were found to be associated with declines in HvG clones.

Points on this clone: Its specific antigen is unknown. No quality values exist for individual bases; no much larger clone is one base distant.

Libraries came from the immunoSEQ multiplex PCR assay. For most patients, genomic DNA was isolated with the Qiagen DNeasy Blood and Tissue Kit and shipped frozen to Adaptive Biotechnologies for TCR sequencing. High-throughput TCR-beta CDR3 sequencing of genomic DNA from most patients was performed by Adaptive Biotechnologies. The source study handled its data this way. Adaptive's ImmunoSEQ software supplied the TCR sequencing data for 18 patients, while MiXCR and VDJtools were used to process a few other patients. To correct CD4 versus CD8 sorting errors, any sequence found in both subsets at a frequency ratio below 5:1 was removed. Because the origin of CDR3 nucleotide sequences shared between donor and recipient could not be assigned, those sequences were removed. To be classed as alloreactive, a clone needed at least 2-fold expansion over unstimulated cells and a minimum CFSE-low frequency of 0.002% (template counts) or 0.001% (read counts). Clones detected in sequenced pre-transplant spleen, lymph node, or MLR CFSE-low populations of the donor or recipient were defined as mappable. Cumulative frequency of alloreactive clones was calculated as a percentage of all sequences weighted by copy number. TCRdb provides this immuneACCESS table in a form limited to in-frame rearrangements. Some clones are lacking; in checked studies, under half of them reflect an unresolved V gene, and why the rest are absent is not known. The V and J calls and clone size were taken over from that table, and D and trimming were inferred from the DNA. For this sample there are 85,000 to 90,000 clones; roughly 88% appear just once. The leading ten clones occupy around 0.1% of the sample.

CDR3 length: 13 amino acids, cysteine to phenylalanine. The sequence is cut down to CDR3 DNA, 39 bases in frame from base 1. V and J are truncated by 4 bases and 0 bases respectively, leaving an intervening sequence of 6 bases. The germline V gene gives CDR1 as SGHTA and CDR2 as FQGTGA. What this sample's time point label stands for: cells obtained before transplantation from donor or recipient. CD3+CD4+ and CD3+CD8+ populations were FACS-sorted from unstimulated pre-transplant donor and recipient cells taken from spleen or lymph nodes. The source is a human donor who received an intestinal transplant. The chain is assembled from TRBV7-3 and TRBJ2-5; no D gene is confidently identified. The sample was unstimulated CD4+ T cells sorted from spleen or lymph node cells, taken before intestinal transplant. The CDR3 protein: CASSSNYQETQYF. The DNA sequence follows: TGTGCCAGCAGCTCCAATTACCAAGAGACCCAGTACTTC.